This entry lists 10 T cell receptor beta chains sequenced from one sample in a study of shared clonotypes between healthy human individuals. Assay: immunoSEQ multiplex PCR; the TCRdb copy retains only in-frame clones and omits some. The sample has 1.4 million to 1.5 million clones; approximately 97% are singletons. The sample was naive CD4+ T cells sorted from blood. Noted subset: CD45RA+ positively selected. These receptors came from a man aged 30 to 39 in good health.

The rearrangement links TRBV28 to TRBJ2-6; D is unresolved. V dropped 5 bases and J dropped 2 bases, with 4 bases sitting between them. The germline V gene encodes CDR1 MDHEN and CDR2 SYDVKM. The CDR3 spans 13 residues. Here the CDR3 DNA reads TGTGCCAGCAGTGTTGCTGGGGCCAACGTCCTGACTTTC. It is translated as CASSVAGANVLTF.

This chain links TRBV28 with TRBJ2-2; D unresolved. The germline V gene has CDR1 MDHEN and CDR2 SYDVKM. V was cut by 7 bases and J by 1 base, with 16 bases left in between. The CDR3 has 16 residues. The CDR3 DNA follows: TGTGCCAGCACCGCAACAGTGCAGCTGAACACCGGGGAGCTGTTTTTT. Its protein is CASTATVQLNTGELFF. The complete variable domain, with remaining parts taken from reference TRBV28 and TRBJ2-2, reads DVKVTQSSRYLVKRTGEKVFLECVQDMDHENMFWYRQDPGLGLRLIYFSYDVKMKEKGDIPEGYSVSREKKERFSLILESASTNQTSMYLCASTATVQLNTGELFFGEGSRLTVL.

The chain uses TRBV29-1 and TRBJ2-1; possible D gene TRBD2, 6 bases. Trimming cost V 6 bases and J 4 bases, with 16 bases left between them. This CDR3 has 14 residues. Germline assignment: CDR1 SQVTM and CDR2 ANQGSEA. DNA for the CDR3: TGCAGCGTGACGGTACTAGCAGCTTACAATGAGCAGTTCTTC. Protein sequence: CSVTVLAAYNEQFF.

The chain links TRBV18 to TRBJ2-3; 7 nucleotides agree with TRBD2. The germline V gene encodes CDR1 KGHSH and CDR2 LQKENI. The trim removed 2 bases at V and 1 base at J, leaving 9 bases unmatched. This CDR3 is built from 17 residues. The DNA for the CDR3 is TGTGCCAGCTCACCAACTGTGTGGGGGGGAGGCACAGATACGCAGTATTTT. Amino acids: CASSPTVWGGGTDTQYF.

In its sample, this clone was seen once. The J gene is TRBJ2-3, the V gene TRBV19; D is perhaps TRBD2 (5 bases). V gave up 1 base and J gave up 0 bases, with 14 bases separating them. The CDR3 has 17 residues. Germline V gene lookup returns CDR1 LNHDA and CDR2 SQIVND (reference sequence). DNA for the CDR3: TGTGCCAGTAGTATAGGAAGGAGGACCTATAGCACAGATACGCAGTATTTT. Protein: CASSIGRRTYSTDTQYF.

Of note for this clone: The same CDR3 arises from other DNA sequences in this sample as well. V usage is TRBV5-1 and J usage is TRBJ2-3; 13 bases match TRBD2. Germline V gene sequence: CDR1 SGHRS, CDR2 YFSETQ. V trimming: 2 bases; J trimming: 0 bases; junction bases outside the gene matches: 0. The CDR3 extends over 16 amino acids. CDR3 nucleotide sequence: TGCGCCAGCAGCTTACTAGCGGGAGGGAGCACAGATACGCAGTATTTT. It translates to CASSLLAGGSTDTQYF.

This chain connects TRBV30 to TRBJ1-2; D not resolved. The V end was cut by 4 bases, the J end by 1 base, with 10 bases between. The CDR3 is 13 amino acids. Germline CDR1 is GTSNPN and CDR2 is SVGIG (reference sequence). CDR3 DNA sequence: TGTGCCTGGAAAGCCAGAGTTAACTATGGCTACACCTTC. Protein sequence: CAWKARVNYGYTF.

CDR3 in DNA: TGTGCCAGTAGTTTAGGGCGGGAGGTGGATACGCAGTATTTT. This encodes CASSLGREVDTQYF. The rearrangement joins TRBV19 to TRBJ2-3, with 8 bases aligning to TRBD2. The CDR3 loop spans 14 amino acids. Germline V gene lookup returns CDR1 LNHDA and CDR2 SQIVND (reference sequence). The trim removed 5 bases at V and 6 bases at J, leaving 7 bases unmatched.

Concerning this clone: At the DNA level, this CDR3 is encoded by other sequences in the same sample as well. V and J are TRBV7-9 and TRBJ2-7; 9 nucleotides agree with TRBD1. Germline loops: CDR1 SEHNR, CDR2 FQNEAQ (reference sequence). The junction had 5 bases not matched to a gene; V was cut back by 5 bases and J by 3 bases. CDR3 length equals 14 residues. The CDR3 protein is CASSPGQGVYEQYF. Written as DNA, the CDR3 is TGTGCCAGCAGCCCGGGACAGGGCGTCTACGAGCAGTACTTC.

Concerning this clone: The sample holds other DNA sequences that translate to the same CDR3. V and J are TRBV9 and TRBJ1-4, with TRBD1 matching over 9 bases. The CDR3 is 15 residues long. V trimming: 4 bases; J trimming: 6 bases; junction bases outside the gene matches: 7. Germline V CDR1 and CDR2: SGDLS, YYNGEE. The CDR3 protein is CASSPGTGRDEKLFF. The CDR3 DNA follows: TGTGCCAGCAGCCCGGGGACAGGGCGAGATGAAAAACTGTTTTTT. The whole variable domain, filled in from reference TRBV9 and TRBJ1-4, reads DSGVTQTPKHLITATGQRVTLRCSPRSGDLSVYWYQQSLDQGLQFLIQYYNGEERAKGNILERFSAQQFPDLHSELNLSSLELGDSALYFCASSPGTGRDEKLFFGSGTQLSVL.